This T cell receptor beta chain was sequenced for a study of patients with pleural tuberculosis (dated by TCRdb to the mid-2010s). The CDR3 sequence holds 13 residues, the cysteine and phenylalanine included. Just CDR3 DNA is preserved here, 39 bases in frame from base 1. The germline V gene encodes CDR1 MNHNS and CDR2 SASEGT. The V end loses 4 bases and the J end loses 7 bases, and a stretch of 13 bases separates them. Sequencer: Illumina Genome Analyzer IIx. The public reads were reanalyzed by TCRdb: fastp trimming at Q25, MiXCR alignment, in-frame beta chains only. Rows with one shared CDR3 protein collapse into an entry with the most common genes and DNA. Present in this sample are around 30,000 distinct CDR3 sequences, 18% of which were seen just once. The ten largest clones add up to 3% to 4% of the sample. At least ten counts were recorded for this clonotype. The antigen it recognizes is unknown. The input lacks base qualities; no much larger clone sits a single base away.

The sample was peripheral blood. The clonotype was recovered from a human donor with pleural tuberculosis. The rearrangement combines TRBV6-1 with TRBJ1-2; confidence is insufficient to name the D gene. The CDR3 has the sequence CASSVSAAPGYTF. The DNA sequence follows: TGTGCCAGCAGTGTATCGGCGGCGCCTGGCTACACCTTC.